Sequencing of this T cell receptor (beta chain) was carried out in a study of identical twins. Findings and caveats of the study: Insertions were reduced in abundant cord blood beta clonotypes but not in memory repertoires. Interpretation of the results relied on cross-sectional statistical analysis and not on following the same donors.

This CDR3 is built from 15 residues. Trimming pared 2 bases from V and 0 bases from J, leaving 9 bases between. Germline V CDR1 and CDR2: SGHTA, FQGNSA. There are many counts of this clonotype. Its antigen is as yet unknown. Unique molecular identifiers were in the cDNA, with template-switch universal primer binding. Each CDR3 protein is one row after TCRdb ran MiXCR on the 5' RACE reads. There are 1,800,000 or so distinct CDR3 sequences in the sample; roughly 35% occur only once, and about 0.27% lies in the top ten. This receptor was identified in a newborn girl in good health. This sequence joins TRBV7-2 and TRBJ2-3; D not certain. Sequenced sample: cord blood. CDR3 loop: CASSLSPLSTDTQYF. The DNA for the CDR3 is TGTGCCAGCAGCTTATCTCCCCTTAGCACAGATACGCAGTATTTT.